This T cell receptor beta chain was profiled in a study of cytomegalovirus exposure and HLA in healthy donors. The PCR employed 60 Vbeta primers together with 13 Jbeta primers. The table came from immunoSEQ multiplex PCR; TCRdb's copy has only in-frame clones and leaves some out. The sample records 110,000 to 150,000 clones, around 82% being singletons. Study-level results: A later analysis showed HLA-associated TCR beta chains outstripping equally common others in clonal expansion.

A word on this clone: Antigen: not known.

V was pared by 1 base and J by 8 bases, with 8 bases between. From germline, CDR1 is PRHDT and CDR2 FYEKMQ (reference sequence). CDR3 length: 12 amino acids. Input material: PBMCs. This chain joins TRBV13 and TRBJ2-5, with a weak D call TRBD2 (5 bases). The sequence was obtained from a female donor in good health and CMV-seronegative. CDR3 region: CASSLVRGTQYF. CDR3 bases: TGTGCCAGCAGCTTAGTCCGGGGTACCCAGTACTTC.